These 19 T cell receptor beta chains originate from one sample sequenced in a study of blood T cell repertoires in COVID-19. TCRdb keeps only in-frame clones here, not all; method: immunoSEQ multiplex PCR. The sample carries under 200,000 clones, 86% recorded once. The specimen was peripheral blood. These receptors came from a man between 60 and 70 years old with acute or convalescent COVID-19.

In its sample, this clone was seen once. This chain links TRBV21-1 with TRBJ2-6; the D call in the table, TRBD2, was not verified against the DNA. TRBV21-1 is an annotated pseudogene. The CDR3 spans 20 residues. The CDR3 DNA sequence: TGTGCCAGCAGCAAAGGTCGTCGGGACGCGGGATCCTCTGGGGCCAACGTCCTGACTTTC. This codes for CASSKGRRDAGSSGANVLTF.

This chain links TRBV5-1 with TRBJ2-5, with 10 bases identical to TRBD2. J gave up 4 bases and V 4 bases, and 10 bases lay outside the gene matches. The CDR3 loop spans 16 amino acids. The germline V gene has CDR1 SGHRS and CDR2 YFSETQ. Here the CDR3 reads CASSPFSSGSGETQYF. The CDR3 nucleotides read TGCGCCAGCAGCCCCTTCTCTAGCGGGAGTGGAGAGACCCAGTACTTC.

This clone appeared once. This chain uses TRBV11-2 with TRBJ1-2, with 12 bases aligning to TRBD1. CDR1 and CDR2 (germline): SGHAT, FQNNGV. Trimming took 5 bases from V and 8 from J; bases not matched to a gene: 6. CDR3 length equals 14 residues. The CDR3 sequence: CASSPGQGAEGYTF. The CDR3 bases are TGTGCCAGCAGCCCGGGACAGGGGGCGGAGGGCTACACCTTC.

The V and J genes are TRBV28 and TRBJ2-1; 8 bases are shared with TRBD2. V lost 8 bases and J lost 7; bases outside the gene matches: 19. Germline CDR1 MDHEN, CDR2 SYDVKM. CDR3 length equals 17 residues. The CDR3 protein is CASVRGGSGETWNEQFF. In DNA, the CDR3 is TGTGCCAGCGTTCGGGGGGGTAGCGGGGAGACGTGGAATGAGCAGTTCTTC. Complete variable domain (other parts from reference TRBV28 and TRBJ2-1): DVKVTQSSRYLVKRTGEKVFLECVQDMDHENMFWYRQDPGLGLRLIYFSYDVKMKEKGDIPEGYSVSREKKERFSLILESASTNQTSMYLCASVRGGSGETWNEQFFGPGTRLTVL.

This chain uses TRBV7-2 with TRBJ2-3, with D maybe TRBD2 (5 bases). Germline CDR1 and CDR2: SGHTA and FQGNSA. The CDR3 totals 16 residues. V was shortened by 2 bases and J by 4 bases, with 16 bases between the two germline ends. The CDR3 nucleotides are TGTGCCAGCAGCTTATTCATAACTTCGAGGGCAGATACGCAGTATTTT. Amino acid sequence: CASSLFITSRADTQYF.

This chain links TRBV5-4 with TRBJ1-1; 8 nucleotides match TRBD1. The CDR3 sequence is 14 residues long. J lost 1 base, V lost 4 bases, and 3 bases had no gene match. Germline CDR1 and CDR2: SGHNT and YYREEE (reference sequence). In DNA form, the CDR3 reads TGTGCCAGCAGCACCGGACAGGGGAACACTGAAGCTTTCTTT. Protein: CASSTGQGNTEAFF.

This clone was seen a few times. The CDR3 DNA reads as TGTGCCACCAGCAGAGAGGCGAGGGGGAATCAGCCCCAGCATTTT. It translates to CATSREARGNQPQHF. This rearrangement joins TRBV15 to TRBJ1-5, with D perhaps matching TRBD1 (6 bases). The CDR3 is 15 residues long. Between the trimmed V and J ends, which lost 0 bases and 4 bases, there was a span of 10 bases. Looked up from germline, CDR1 is LNHNV and CDR2 is YYDKDF (reference sequence).

This chain uses TRBV5-4 with TRBJ2-7; D perhaps matches TRBD1 (5 bases). CDR1 and CDR2 from the germline V gene are SGHNT and YYREEE (reference sequence). This CDR3 region has 12 residues. With 4 bases removed from V and 6 bases from J, the gap between germline ends came to 11 bases. The CDR3 DNA sequence: TGTGCCAGCAGCCGCTCCCAGGGCGAGCAGTACTTC. This gives the protein CASSRSQGEQYF.

The genes are TRBV5-3 and TRBJ2-7; D unclear. TRBV5-3 is known as an ORF, though its function is uncertain. The CDR3 spans 13 residues. The V end lost 0 bases, the J end lost 5 bases, and 9 bases lay between the germline ends. CDR3 DNA sequence: TGTGCCAGAAGCTTGGTATCGTCTCACGAGCAGTACTTC. This translates into CARSLVSSHEQYF.

The J gene is TRBJ2-5, the V gene TRBV13; 7 bases map to TRBD1. The length of the CDR3 is 14 residues. CDR1 is PRHDT, CDR2 FYEKMQ, per germline (reference sequence). The V gene end was trimmed by 4 bases and the J gene end by 5 bases; junction bases not matched to a gene: 7. This CDR3 is CASSSTGQSETQYF. CDR3 sequence (DNA): TGTGCCAGCAGCTCGACAGGGCAGTCTGAGACCCAGTACTTC.

This chain links TRBV20-1 with TRBJ1-1; D not resolved. The germline V gene has CDR1 DFQATT and CDR2 SNEGSKA (reference sequence). The CDR3 loop spans 11 amino acids. Trimming shortened V by 3 bases and J by 8 bases, and 10 bases separated the two germline ends. CDR3 sequence (DNA): TGCAGTGCTAGCCCTCGGGGAGAAGCTTTCTTT. Protein product: CSASPRGEAFF.

The V gene is TRBV9, the J gene TRBJ1-3, with 10 bases matching TRBD1. Trimming removed 2 bases from V and 2 bases from J; junction bases left unmatched: 4. The germline gives CDR1 SGDLS, CDR2 YYNGEE. The CDR3 contains 16 residues. CDR3 sequence (DNA): TGTGCCAGCAGCGTGGGGGGGACAGGGGCTGGAAACACCATATATTTT. Translation gives CASSVGGTGAGNTIYF. Combining the CDR3 with reference TRBV9 and TRBJ1-3 gives the whole variable domain DSGVTQTPKHLITATGQRVTLRCSPRSGDLSVYWYQQSLDQGLQFLIQYYNGEERAKGNILERFSAQQFPDLHSELNLSSLELGDSALYFCASSVGGTGAGNTIYFGEGSWLTVV.

This clone was counted only a few times. The V call is TRBV6-6, the J call TRBJ2-2, with TRBD2 matching 10 bases. CDR1 is MNHNY, CDR2 SVGAGI, per germline (reference sequence). Trimming took 6 bases from V and 4 from J; bases not matched to a gene: 5. This CDR3 has 15 residues. CDR3 residues: CASRGEREGTGELFF. The DNA for the CDR3 is TGTGCCAGCAGGGGGGAGCGGGAGGGCACCGGGGAGCTGTTTTTT.

The rearrangement links TRBV5-1 to TRBJ2-2; D remains unclear. This CDR3 contains 15 residues. The V and J ends lost 3 bases and 1 base respectively, with 10 bases between them. Germline assignment: CDR1 SGHRS and CDR2 YFSETQ. DNA for the CDR3: TGCGCCAGCAGCTCCCTTCCGTGGAACACCGGGGAGCTGTTTTTT. Translated: CASSSLPWNTGELFF.

This chain links TRBV4-1 with TRBJ2-7, with D perhaps matching TRBD2 (5 bases). CDR3 length equals 15 residues. Germline lookup yields CDR1 MGHRA and CDR2 YSYEKL. The V gene lost 6 bases and the J gene lost 1 base, with 16 bases spanning the gap. The DNA for the CDR3 is TGCGCCAGCAGTCTACGGCCGAGCGGATCCTACGAGCAGTACTTC. Protein: CASSLRPSGSYEQYF.

The genes are TRBV3-1 (or the pseudogene TRBV3-2) and TRBJ2-1; TRBD1 matches 7 bases. The V gene's germline CDR1 is LGHDT and CDR2 YNNKEL (reference sequence). With 4 bases clipped from V and 2 bases from J, the junction kept 14 bases outside the gene matches. The CDR3 is 18 amino acids. CDR3 DNA sequence: TGTGCCAGCAGCCGCCGCTCAGGGGGTTTTCTGACCTACAATGAGCAGTTCTTC. Translation gives CASSRRSGGFLTYNEQFF.

The chain recombines TRBV28 with TRBJ2-7; a possible D gene is TRBD2 (6 bases). Germline V gene sequence: CDR1 MDHEN, CDR2 SYDVKM. The CDR3 has 14 amino acids. Trimming cost V 2 bases and J 3 bases, with 11 bases left between them. CDR3 protein: CASSLPGALYEQYF. The DNA for the CDR3 is TGTGCCAGCAGTTTACCGGGAGCGCTCTACGAGCAGTACTTC.

This clone was observed a handful of times. The chain uses TRBV30 and TRBJ1-3; no firm D call. The V and J ends lost 6 bases and 0 bases respectively, with 9 bases between them. The CDR3 is 13 residues long. Germline values: CDR1 GTSNPN, CDR2 SVGIG (reference sequence). The CDR3 spells CACSLSSGNTIYF. In DNA, the CDR3 is TGTGCCTGTTCACTTTCCTCTGGAAACACCATATATTTT.

The chain joins TRBV7-3 to TRBJ2-2; D uncertain. From germline, CDR1 is SGHTA and CDR2 FQGTGA. The CDR3 consists of 14 residues. The V and J ends lost 1 base and 9 bases respectively, with 12 bases between them. CDR3 amino acids: CASSLSVDTRELFF. The CDR3 nucleotides are TGTGCCAGCAGCTTAAGCGTAGATACGAGGGAGCTGTTTTTT.